This TCR beta chain was found in a study of T cell responses to AZD1222 COVID-19 vaccine (dated by TCRdb to the early 2020s). Some background on the complete study: A total of about 250 trial participants underwent TCR sequencing, of whom 200 to 220 had received two doses of AZD1222 and some 25 had received two doses of the MenACWY control vaccine. Trial participants were enrolled by age into subgroups of 18-55, 56-69 and 70-plus years, and about 150, 27 and 61 TCR-sequenced participants, respectively, were included in these subgroups. Study-wide conclusions, independent of this receptor: The vaccine-associated CD4 TCRs covered the entire spike protein, and the dominant responses fell in regions 160-218 and 743-854. Participants were mostly white British and included more females than males, and it was suggested by the authors that clonal diversity may have been underestimated. In the small 56-69-year group, the increase in depth fell short of significance, most likely because of low power. Because no samples from the day 14 peak response were available, repertoires could be characterized only after the peak T cell response. Reportedly, almost half of the unique spike-specific TCRs recognized epitopes lying outside the regions that are mutated in the B.1.351 and B.1.1.7 variants. Spike-specific TCR breadth and depth rose significantly after two AZD1222 doses compared with day 0 and with MenACWY recipients. Conclusions about previously exposed vaccinees are limited, since just 5 to 7 AZD1222 recipients were seropositive for SARS-CoV-2 at baseline.

The CDR3 regions of human TCRbeta chains were analyzed by immunosequencing. The original methods were these. Repertoire TCRs were checked for matches against a reference library of SARS-CoV-2-specific TCRs that had been generated using the MIRA antigen-specificity platform. Breadth was defined as the fraction of unique TCRs that were SARS-CoV-2-associated. Depth was defined as the fraction of total T cells that were SARS-CoV-2-associated. Using the MIRA data, each spike-specific TCR was assigned both to the spike region to which the TCR was reactive and to a CD4 or CD8 class. Log10-transformed breadth and depth values were compared by one-way ANOVA with Sidak's multiple comparisons tests. TCRdb limited this immuneACCESS table to in-frame rearrangements with V and J called. A share of clones is missing; checked studies link under half to unresolved V genes, and the rest is unexplained. V, J and clone size are those of that table, while D and trimming were read from the DNA. The sample yields roughly 170,000 clones; 90% to 95% were counted once. 1.6% of the sample belongs to the ten largest clones.

The sample's time point label is to be understood as: about 28 days (+/-7) after the second vaccine dose. Because spike-specific TCR depth and breadth did not differ between the two schedules, AZD1222 recipients who got a second dose at roughly 4 weeks were pooled with those who got a second dose at roughly 12 weeks. The vaccinee samples were drawn from two UK trials, COV001 and COV002, one of which was a single-blind randomized controlled phase 2/3 trial testing AZD1222 (ChAdOx1 nCoV-19) in healthy adults. For TCRbeta chain sequencing, PBMC samples from trial participants were taken at day 0 and at day 28 after the second dose. V and J are trimmed by 1 base and 4 bases, and the gene matches miss 5 bases of the junction. There are 18 amino acids in the CDR3, from cysteine to phenylalanine inclusive. The read is trimmed to its CDR3 DNA, 54 bases read in frame from base 1. CDR1 SGHTA and CDR2 FQGNSA are derived from the germline V gene.

Comments on this clone: No cognate antigen has been identified for it. No much larger clonotype is one base removed from it; base qualities were not supplied.

This TCR derives from an adult who received the AZD1222 COVID-19 vaccine. The chain is encoded by TRBV7-2 joined to TRBJ2-3; TRBD2 fits 16 bases in the junction. The sample in question was peripheral blood, obtained 28 days after the second AZD1222 dose. The CDR3: CASSLVGTSGGASDTQYF. The DNA reads as follows: TGTGCCAGCAGCTTAGTCGGGACTAGCGGGGGGGCGTCAGATACGCAGTATTTT.